The present T cell receptor beta chain was sequenced within a study of blood T cell repertoires in COVID-19. Study information: Material from acute and convalescent COVID-19 was sourced from the United States, Italy and Spain. The cDNA or gDNA used as material had been derived from T cells, B-cell-depleted T cells, or PBMCs.

In the source study's methods: Quantification of nucleated cells was approximated via reference gene primer amplification. TCRdb keeps only in-frame clones here, not all; method: immunoSEQ multiplex PCR. V, J and clone size are those of that table, while D and trimming were read from the DNA. Here the sample spans approximately 45,000 clones, 88% being singletons. After removal of 3 bases from V and 11 bases from J, the junction contained 13 bases not matched to a gene. Germline-derived CDR1 and CDR2 are LGHDT and YNNKEL (reference sequence). This CDR3 comprises 15 residues. Source material: peripheral blood. V is TRBV3-1 (or the pseudogene TRBV3-2) and J is TRBJ1-1; 9 nucleotides line up with TRBD1. This clonotype originated in a human donor in a cohort sampled during active COVID-19. CDR3 nucleotides: TGTGCCAGCAGCCAGGTCCTAGACAGGGGGGTTAATGCTTTCTTT. It encodes CASSQVLDRGVNAFF.